This TCR beta chain was captured by sequencing in a study of blood T cell repertoires in COVID-19 (dated by TCRdb to the early 2020s). In the study overall: Samples covering the acute and convalescent phases of COVID-19 were provided by collaborators in the United States, Italy and Spain. The prospective study material was composed of cDNA or gDNA derived from T cells, B-cell-depleted T cells, or PBMCs. Deeply sampled blood TCRbeta repertoires from subjects exposed to, actively infected with, or recovered from COVID-19 were included in the dataset. The repertoires were released in a freely available public database meant as a resource for research on the immune response to SARS-CoV-2. The samples were drawn from two sources: the first 160 participants of the ongoing ImmuneRACE study, and 1,254 subjects contributed by 6 global collaborators. The sample metadata nearly always contained a de-identified subject ID, COVID-19 status, age in years and sex. HLA class I and class II types, where available, came from metadata supplied by the sample provider rather than from assay-based typing.

Collaborating institutions collected whole blood in K2EDTA tubes following their own protocols. For TCRbeta analysis, collaborators shipped samples as frozen whole blood, isolated PBMCs, or DNA extracted from either of those sample types. TCRbeta CDR3 regions were amplified from genomic DNA by means of the immunoSEQ Assay, a bias-controlled multiplex PCR. Regarding the original processing steps: Within the assay, amplification of reference gene primers was used to estimate how many nucleated cells each sample contained. To quantify the absolute abundance of each unique TCRbeta CDR3 rearrangement, sequence reads were collapsed and filtered. Productive Simpson clonality was computed per sample as the square root of Simpson's diversity index over productive rearrangements. TCRdb holds this immuneACCESS table with in-frame rearrangements only. Some clones are missing; in checked studies, unresolved V genes explain under half, and the rest has no known cause. D and trimming come from the DNA, and the V and J calls and clone size come from that table. The sample table holds hundreds of thousands of clones, of which roughly nine tenths were seen once. Approximately 3.3% of the sample is in the top ten clones.

Comments on this clone: Its recognized antigen is unknown. No base-level quality is on record; no much larger clone is a single base apart.

Results and caveats for the whole study, not just this receptor: How much clinical and demographic metadata was included differed by source and by participant, and the metadata was provided uncurated.

The CDR3 holds 17 amino acids from the cysteine to the phenylalanine. This entry keeps only the CDR3 DNA: 51 bases, framed from base 1. CDR1 and CDR2 are drawn from the germline V gene (reference sequence): SGHNT, YYREEE. V lost 4 bases and J lost 4 bases; the stretch between them is 23 bases long. The chain couples TRBV5-4 to TRBJ1-2, with TRBD1 tentatively as D gene (6 bases match). The TCR sequence derives from a man aged 18 to 30 with active or convalescent COVID-19. What was sequenced was peripheral blood. The base sequence is TGTGCCAGCAGCCCGAGAGGACAGCTTCTTCCCCCCTATGGCTACACCTTC. It translates as CASSPRGQLLPPYGYTF.